This T cell receptor (beta chain) was retrieved from a study of radiotherapy plus CTLA-4 blockade in lung cancer. Study in general: Objective response rate was 18%; disease control rate, about 31%. Study outcomes and limitations: Reportedly, early blood T cell clone dynamics best predicted response, with interferon-beta. In blood, TCR clones derived from the tumor expanded after radiotherapy plus ipilimumab.

For this clone: What it binds is unknown. A junction end diverges from the germline sequence, so it may reflect a read error.

The germline CDR1 and CDR2 sequences are MNHEY and SVGAGI. The length of the CDR3 is 13 residues. TCRdb's table, derived via immunoSEQ multiplex PCR, lists solely in-frame clones and lacks some. The data contain 85,000 to 90,000 clones, 72% of them singletons. The origin of this receptor is a human donor with non-small cell lung cancer that progressed on radiotherapy plus ipilimumab. The chain links TRBV6-5 to TRBJ2-4, with TRBD2 matching over 10 bases. The source material was peripheral blood, sampled from a patient treated with radiotherapy plus ipilimumab. CDR3 in amino acids: CASSYGLAGAEFF. CDR3 bases: TGTGCCAGCAGTTACGGGCTAGCGGGGGCCGAATTCTTC.